The TCR beta chain under discussion was sequenced for a study of cytomegalovirus exposure and HLA in healthy donors. Study at large: Out of about 410 genotyped donors, roughly 83% belonged to the Caucasian-associated ancestry cluster. Study-wide results and limits: Associated with cytomegalovirus, according to the listing, were 150 to 200 TCR beta chains. A later analysis revealed that TCR association rates differed between HLA loci, peaking at DRB1 and bottoming out at HLA-C. High specificity and sensitivity for cytomegalovirus status were reported for the classifier.

The study ran its PCR with 60 Vbeta and 13 Jbeta primers. The protocol was immunoSEQ multiplex PCR, while the TCRdb copy is restricted to in-frame clones and leaves out a portion. Among about 120,000 clones listed, about 76% were seen once. Deletions cut 4 bases from V and 2 bases from J, with 10 bases between. CDR1 is SGHNT, CDR2 YYREEE, per germline (reference sequence). The CDR3 has 15 residues. About this clone itself: Its antigen is as yet unknown.

The source of this sequence is a woman aged 40 to 50 in good health and CMV-seronegative. The sample comprised PBMCs. This chain joins TRBV5-4 and TRBJ2-6, with a possible D match to TRBD1 (5 bases). CDR3 bases: TGTGCCAGCAGCCAGGGTCTGACTGGGGCCAACGTCCTGACTTTC. Its protein product is CASSQGLTGANVLTF.